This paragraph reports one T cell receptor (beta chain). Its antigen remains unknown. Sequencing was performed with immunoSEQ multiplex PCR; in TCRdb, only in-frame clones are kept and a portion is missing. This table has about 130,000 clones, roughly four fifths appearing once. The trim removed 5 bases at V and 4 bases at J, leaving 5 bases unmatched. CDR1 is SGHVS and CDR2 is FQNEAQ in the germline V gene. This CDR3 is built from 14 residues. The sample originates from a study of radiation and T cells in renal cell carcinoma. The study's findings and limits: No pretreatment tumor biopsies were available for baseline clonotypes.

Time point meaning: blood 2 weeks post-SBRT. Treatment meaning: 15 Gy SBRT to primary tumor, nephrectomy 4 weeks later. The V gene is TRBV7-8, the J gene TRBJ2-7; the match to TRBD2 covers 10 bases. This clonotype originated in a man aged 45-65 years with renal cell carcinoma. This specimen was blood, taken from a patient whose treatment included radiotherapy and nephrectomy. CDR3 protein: CASSPAGGPYEQYF. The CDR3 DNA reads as TGTGCCAGCAGCCCAGCGGGGGGGCCTTACGAGCAGTACTTC.